This T cell receptor (beta chain) was retrieved from a study of T cells in Graves' hyperthyroidism and ophthalmopathy. Thyroid ultrasound and orbital computed tomography, with clinical symptoms and serum thyroxine and TRAb, informed diagnoses. In the case of this clonotype: Its antigen is still unknown.

There are 16 residues in the CDR3. Trimming shortened V by 0 bases and J by 0 bases, and 9 bases separated the two germline ends. Germline CDR1 reads ENHRY; CDR2 reads SYGVKD. RNA transcripts provided the source from which TCR beta CDR3 regions were amplified. Carried out on the TCR CDR3, a first-round RT-PCR used the HTBI primer set. TCRdb processed the multiplex PCR reads anew with MiXCR; each CDR3 protein has one entry. The sample carries 500,000 to 800,000 distinct CDR3 sequences, 45% recorded once. General study results and limits: Median prediction lead before ophthalmopathy onset was around seven months with the model. A model of 13 V-J pairs discriminated ophthalmopathy from stable hyperthyroidism.

Specimen: peripheral blood or thyroid tissue (not recorded which). This TCR was sampled from an adult man with Graves' disease, either hyperthyroidism or ophthalmopathy (not recorded which). V gene TRBV10-3 combines with J gene TRBJ1-5, with D unclear. CDR3 loop: CAISESGTISNQPQHF. Written as DNA, the CDR3 is TGTGCCATCAGTGAGTCGGGCACCATTAGCAATCAGCCCCAGCATTTT.